This T cell receptor beta chain was sequenced in a study of OX40 agonist ivuxolimab in advanced cancers. Libraries were prepared by immunoSEQ multiplex PCR; TCRdb keeps only in-frame clonotypes and omits some of them. The table records tens of thousands of clones, 80% to 90% of them present only once. The CDR3 covers 14 residues. V was trimmed by 1 base and J by 2 bases, leaving 10 bases between them. Germline loops: CDR1 SGHDT, CDR2 YYEEEE. The sequence was obtained from an adult with an advanced solid tumor such as melanoma, head and neck, liver or kidney cancer. The chain is built from TRBV5-6 and TRBJ2-7; D remains ambiguous. Here the sequenced sample was CD4+ or CD8+ T cells sorted from blood, taken in a trial of the OX40 agonist ivuxolimab. CDR3 nucleotide sequence: TGTGCCAGCAGCTTGTGGGTTAACCCCTACGAGCAGTACTTC. Amino acid sequence: CASSLWVNPYEQYF.